The 29 T cell receptor beta chains presented below share a single source sample, sequenced in a study of response to subunit inactivated influenza vaccine. TCRdb recomputed calls from the RT-PCR reads with MiXCR, one row per CDR3 protein. The table has fewer than 650,000 distinct CDR3 sequences, 10% to 15% seen once. Here the sequenced sample was PBMCs from blood, taken about 40 days after vaccination. Receptors were obtained from a man aged 45 to 65 who received an inactivated influenza vaccine.

Ten or more counts support this clonotype. The chain links TRBV12-3 or TRBV12-4 to TRBJ2-7; D is uncertain. This CDR3 is built from 13 residues. V dropped 2 bases and J dropped 3 bases, with 8 bases sitting between them. The DNA for the CDR3 is TGTGCCAGCAGTTTAAGCGAGCTCTACGAGCAGTACTTC. Amino acid sequence: CASSLSELYEQYF.

V usage is TRBV24-1 and J usage is TRBJ1-5, with unresolved D. The CDR3 has 13 residues. The ends were cut back, 6 bases at V and 0 bases at J, with 5 bases in the middle. Germline CDR1 reads KGHDR; CDR2 reads SFDVKD. The CDR3, as DNA: TGTGCCACCAGTACAACTAGCAATCAGCCCCAGCATTTT. The encoded protein is CATSTTSNQPQHF.

This clonotype appeared a few times. The chain carries TRBV4-3 and TRBJ2-1, with 8 bases matching TRBD2. Germline CDR1 and CDR2: LGHNA and YSLEER. This CDR3 is built from 18 residues. Trimming cost V 4 bases and J 4 bases; bases outside gene matches: 15. The CDR3 DNA sequence: TGCGCCAGCAGCCGAAGGGTAGGGAGCGGGAGCTCGTACAATGAGCAGTTCTTC. This encodes CASSRRVGSGSSYNEQFF.

A word on this clonotype: It may be a read error: a sequence one base away is much more abundant. The rearrangement joins TRBV6-2 or TRBV6-3 to TRBJ2-7; 9 positions agree with TRBD2. The DNA end is more similar to TRBJ2-1, so the J call may be wrong. In germline, CDR1 is MNHEY, CDR2 SVGEGT. The length of the CDR3 is 15 residues. In DNA form, the CDR3 reads TGTGCCAGCAGTTACGCCGGGACTAGCTCCTACGAGCAGTTCTTC. As protein: CASSYAGTSSYEQFF.

This clonotype was seen only a few times. This rearrangement joins TRBV20-1 to TRBJ2-7; perhaps TRBD2 as D (5 bases). Germline loops: CDR1 DFQATT, CDR2 SNEGSKA (reference sequence). V lost 5 bases to trimming and J lost 6 bases, with 17 bases between them. This CDR3 spans 13 amino acids. In nucleotides, the CDR3 is TGCAGTGCTGGAGGACGGTCGGGATCCGAGCAGTACTTC. Amino acids: CSAGGRSGSEQYF.

This clonotype has a handful of counts. This CDR3 is CSVGFGTTSTDTQYF. The DNA for the CDR3 is TGCAGCGTCGGATTCGGGACCACCTCCACAGATACGCAGTATTTT. V usage is TRBV29-1 and J usage is TRBJ2-3; D is perhaps TRBD1 or TRBD2 (5 bases each). Germline V gene data show CDR1 as SQVTM and CDR2 as ANQGSEA. The CDR3 runs 15 residues. The ends were cut back, 6 bases at V and 2 bases at J, with 18 bases in the middle.

This clonotype was picked up a small number of times. V usage is TRBV10-3 and J usage is TRBJ2-2; 9 bases map to TRBD2. Per germline, CDR1 ENHRY and CDR2 SYGVKD. The CDR3 length is 18 residues. With 3 bases clipped from V and 4 bases from J, the junction kept 12 bases outside the gene matches. The CDR3 bases are TGTGCCATCAGTGAACCCGGTAGTAGCGGGGGACCCACCGGGGAGCTGTTTTTT. It translates to CAISEPGSSGGPTGELFF.

This clonotype came up a few times. This sequence joins TRBV20-1 and TRBJ2-1, with TRBD2 identical over 7 bases. There are 14 residues in the CDR3. The trim removed 4 bases at V and 0 bases at J, leaving 3 bases unmatched. CDR1 and CDR2 from the germline V gene are DFQATT and SNEGSKA (reference sequence). This chain's CDR3 is CSAMWGGSYNEQFF. In DNA form, the CDR3 reads TGCAGTGCTATGTGGGGGGGCTCCTACAATGAGCAGTTCTTC.

The rearrangement uses TRBV28 and TRBJ2-7, with D possibly being TRBD2 (5 bases). Germline CDR1 MDHEN, CDR2 SYDVKM. Trimming took 7 bases from V and 0 from J, leaving 13 bases between them. CDR3 length: 14 amino acids. The CDR3 loop reads CASIEGLSSYEQYF. DNA of the CDR3: TGTGCCAGCATCGAGGGATTGAGCTCCTACGAGCAGTACTTC.

The chain joins TRBV9 to TRBJ2-7, with 10 bases matching TRBD2. CDR1 and CDR2 (germline): SGDLS, YYNGEE. V dropped 4 bases and J dropped 4; count of bases not matched to a gene: 8. The CDR3 is made up of 15 amino acids. The CDR3 loop is CASSPGLADLYEQYF. CDR3 nucleotides: TGTGCCAGCAGCCCAGGACTAGCGGACCTTTACGAGCAGTACTTC.

This clonotype was seen only a few times. The chain couples TRBV5-1 to TRBJ2-5; D is undetermined. CDR1 is SGHRS and CDR2 is YFSETQ in the germline V gene. The CDR3 extends over 14 amino acids. Between the trimmed V and J ends, which lost 0 bases and 5 bases, there was a span of 11 bases. CDR3 DNA sequence: TGCGCCAGCAGCTTGGAAGGCTACGGGGAGACCCAGTACTTC. The encoded protein is CASSLEGYGETQYF.

The V call is TRBV7-2, the J call TRBJ2-7, with D perhaps TRBD2 (7 bases). Germline CDR1 reads SGHTA; CDR2 reads FQGNSA. Trimming pared 5 bases from V and 2 bases from J, leaving 16 bases between. This CDR3 has 15 residues. The CDR3 reads CASSPGASGTYEQYF. The CDR3 DNA reads as TGTGCCAGCAGCCCGGGGGCTAGCGGTACCTACGAGCAGTACTTC.

The chain couples TRBV3-1 to TRBJ1-1, with a possible D match to TRBD1 (6 bases). V lost 4 bases and J lost 0, with 12 bases in between. CDR1 is LGHDT and CDR2 is YNNKEL in the germline V gene (reference sequence). The CDR3 is made up of 15 amino acids. CDR3 sequence: CASSPRQVVNTEAFF. The DNA for the CDR3 is TGTGCCAGCAGCCCTCGACAGGTGGTGAACACTGAAGCTTTCTTT.

This clonotype has a handful of counts. The chain uses TRBV7-9 and TRBJ2-7; TRBD1 matches at 9 bases. The CDR3 sequence is 14 residues long. The J segment lost 1 base and the V segment lost 6 bases, leaving 4 bases of the junction unmatched. Germline loops: CDR1 SEHNR, CDR2 FQNEAQ (reference sequence). CDR3 coding DNA: TGTGCCAGCAGGGGACAGGGAAATTCCTACGAGCAGTACTTC. Translation gives CASRGQGNSYEQYF.

The V call is TRBV11-2, the J call TRBJ1-1, with TRBD1 identical over 10 bases. This CDR3 is built from 18 residues. Losses at the gene ends were 5 bases for V and 0 bases for J; bases not matched to a gene: 12. The germline V gene has CDR1 SGHAT and CDR2 FQNNGV. The CDR3 DNA reads as TGTGCCAGCAGCATCCTTTCGACAGGGGGCTATATGAACACTGAAGCTTTCTTT. It yields the protein CASSILSTGGYMNTEAFF.

The sample holds many counts of this clonotype. At one end the junction does not follow the germline gene, possibly because of a read error. The chain carries TRBV6-2 or TRBV6-3 and TRBJ1-5; a weak D match, TRBD1 (6 bases). CDR1 MNHEY and CDR2 SVGEGT come from the germline V gene. The CDR3 runs 14 residues. The CDR3 region has the DNA TGTGCCAGCAGTTCCTTGGGGGGCAAGCAGCCCCAGCATTTT. Amino acid sequence: CASSSLGGKQPQHF.

V usage is TRBV20-1 and J usage is TRBJ2-7; TRBD1 matches 8 bases. The trim removed 3 bases at V and 2 bases at J, leaving 6 bases unmatched. The CDR3 consists of 14 residues. The germline V gene encodes CDR1 DFQATT and CDR2 SNEGSKA (reference sequence). The CDR3 nucleotides are TGCAGTGCTAGCCGACAGGGGCTTCCCTACGAGCAGTACTTC. Protein sequence: CSASRQGLPYEQYF.

This clonotype was observed a handful of times. V gene TRBV24-1 combines with J gene TRBJ2-1; D tentatively fits TRBD1 or TRBD2 (5 bases each). In germline, CDR1 is KGHDR, CDR2 SFDVKD. The CDR3 covers 14 residues. Trimming took 4 bases from V and 6 from J, leaving 12 bases between them. The CDR3 bases are TGTGCCACCAGTGAATCCGGGACGGTCAATGAGCAGTTCTTC. This translates into CATSESGTVNEQFF.

The CDR3 bases are TGTGCCAGCAGTGATCTTAGTCGTGGCTTACACTACGAGCAGTACTTC. Its protein product is CASSDLSRGLHYEQYF. The chain combines TRBV6-1 with TRBJ2-7; no reliable D call. The germline gives CDR1 MNHNS, CDR2 SASEGT. The CDR3 totals 16 residues. The V gene lost 3 bases and the J gene lost 3 bases, with 18 bases spanning the gap.

To note about this clonotype: A much larger clonotype is one base distant, so this may be a read error. The chain has TRBV5-5 and TRBJ1-1, with D possibly matching TRBD1 (5 bases). The CDR3 is 15 amino acids. Germline loops: CDR1 SGHKS, CDR2 YYEKEE (reference sequence). V lost 2 bases, J lost 0 bases, and 11 bases lay in between. The chain's CDR3 is CASSFTGTVNTEAFF. The DNA for the CDR3 is TGTGCCAGCAGCTTTACCGGGACGGTGAACACTGAAGCTTTCTTT.

This clonotype was detected only a few times. The V and J genes are TRBV20-1 and TRBJ2-3, with TRBD2 matching over 7 bases. Germline CDR1 is DFQATT and CDR2 is SNEGSKA (reference sequence). The V segment lost 1 base and the J segment 4 bases; nucleotides outside the gene matches: 11. The CDR3 loop spans 16 amino acids. The CDR3: CSARGRDRDYSDTQYF. The CDR3 DNA reads TGCAGTGCTAGAGGGCGGGATCGGGACTACTCAGATACGCAGTATTTT.

The rearrangement links TRBV20-1 to TRBJ2-7; D uncertain. The CDR3 extends over 14 amino acids. The V gene's germline CDR1 is DFQATT and CDR2 SNEGSKA (reference sequence). V lost 0 bases and J 1 base, leaving 10 bases between the germline ends. The CDR3 loop reads CSARDPRLSYEQYF. In DNA, the CDR3 is TGCAGTGCTAGAGATCCGAGACTGTCCTACGAGCAGTACTTC.

This clonotype appeared many times. This sequence joins TRBV7-9 and TRBJ2-3; 7 nucleotides agree with TRBD1. CDR3 length: 16 residues. V was pared by 4 bases and J by 0 bases, with 7 bases of the junction left unmatched. Germline V gives CDR1 SEHNR, CDR2 FQNEAQ (reference sequence). As DNA, the CDR3 is TGTGCCAGCAGCTACTTACAGGGGTTCAGCACAGATACGCAGTATTTT. Translation gives CASSYLQGFSTDTQYF. Filled out from reference TRBV7-9 and TRBJ2-3, the complete variable domain reads DTGVSQNPRHKITKRGQNVTFRCDPISEHNRLYWYRQTLGQGPEFLTYFQNEAQLEKSRLLSDRFSAERPKGSFSTLEIQRTEQGDSAMYLCASSYLQGFSTDTQYFGPGTRLTVL.

This clonotype was seen many times. The V and J genes are TRBV24-1 and TRBJ1-3; D is ambiguous. Germline V gives CDR1 KGHDR, CDR2 SFDVKD. The ends were cut back, 9 bases at V and 3 bases at J, with 5 bases in the middle. The CDR3 totals 11 residues. The DNA for the CDR3 is TGTGCCACCCCTGTTGGAAACACCATATATTTT. Protein: CATPVGNTIYF.

This clonotype was found a few times. V gene TRBV12-3 or TRBV12-4 combines with J gene TRBJ1-5; no clear D. This CDR3 is built from 13 residues. V dropped 6 bases and J dropped 7 bases, with 13 bases sitting between them. The CDR3 loop is CASSAHGGQPQHF. DNA of the CDR3: TGTGCCAGCAGCGCCCATGGAGGGCAGCCCCAGCATTTT.

The rearrangement uses TRBV10-2 and TRBJ1-1; D may be TRBD1 (5 bases). The CDR3 covers 13 residues. In germline, CDR1 is WSHSY, CDR2 SAAADI. V was trimmed by 6 bases and J by 3 bases, leaving 11 bases between them. The CDR3 nucleotides are TGCGCCAGCAGCAAACAGGTGCACACTGAAGCTTTCTTT. Translation: CASSKQVHTEAFF.

V and J are TRBV20-1 and TRBJ2-1; 8 positions match TRBD1. This CDR3 has 15 residues. The trim removed 3 bases at V and 1 base at J, leaving 5 bases unmatched. CDR1 DFQATT and CDR2 SNEGSKA come from the germline V gene (reference sequence). CDR3 protein: CSARLTGVSYNEQFF. CDR3 nucleotides: TGCAGTGCTAGGCTGACAGGGGTTTCCTACAATGAGCAGTTCTTC.

This chain links TRBV23-1 with TRBJ2-3; 7 nucleotides line up with TRBD2. TRBV23-1 falls under the ORF class, with uncertain function. The CDR3 is 14 residues long. Germline trimming cut 7 bases from V and 2 bases from J; bases unmatched to any gene: 6. As DNA, the CDR3 is TGCGCCAGCACCGAGCTAGCGGTCACAGATACGCAGTATTTT. Residues: CASTELAVTDTQYF.

As regards this clonotype: The germline gene is not matched at one end of the junction; a read error may be the cause. The rearrangement links TRBV7-2 to TRBJ2-7; perhaps TRBD2 as D (5 bases). CDR1 SGHTA and CDR2 FQGNSA come from the germline V gene. The CDR3 covers 14 residues. The DNA of the CDR3 is TGTGCCCGCAGCCCCCTCGGGGTGGGCGGCGAGCAGTACTTC. It yields the protein CARSPLGVGGEQYF.